This T cell receptor (beta chain) originates from a study of cytomegalovirus exposure and HLA in healthy donors. The wider study: Across some 400 genotyped donors, 65% to 90% landed in the Caucasian-associated ancestry cluster.

The CDR3 spans 14 residues. Germline CDR1 and CDR2: MNHNY and SVGAGI (reference sequence). Study-level results: Being productive about 87% or about 30% of the time was typical of most TCR beta V segments in an earlier analysis. Association of around 17,000 TCR beta sequences with HLA alleles was found at 0.05 false discovery rate in a later analysis. Researchers counted about 150 TCR beta chains as cytomegalovirus-associated.

PCR amplification relied on 60 Vbeta primers (plus 13 Jbeta primers). TCRdb's table, derived via immunoSEQ multiplex PCR, lists solely in-frame clones and lacks some. The sample carries some 140,000 clones, more than 75% recorded once. As for this clone: Its antigen remains unknown.

V and J are TRBV6-6 and TRBJ2-5; perhaps TRBD2 as D (6 bases). TRBJ2-7 matches the DNA end more closely, so the J call is doubtful. This clonotype was obtained from a man aged 25-45 years in good health and CMV-seropositive. Source material: PBMCs. The CDR3 is CASSYFSGAYEQYF. The CDR3 nucleotides are TGTGCCAGCAGTTACTTTAGCGGCGCCTACGAGCAGTACTTC.